These 24 T cell receptor beta chains were sequenced from one sample in a study of blood T cell repertoires in COVID-19. Only in-frame clones appear in the TCRdb table, and some are missing; sequencing was by immunoSEQ multiplex PCR. The table lists about 64,000 clones, roughly 93% of them singletons. Source material: peripheral blood. The source is a human donor in a cohort sampled during active COVID-19.

This clone was picked up one time. The V call is TRBV11-2, the J call TRBJ2-1; a weak D match, TRBD1 (5 bases). Germline assignment: CDR1 SGHAT and CDR2 FQNNGV. There are 16 residues in the CDR3. The V end was cut by 2 bases, the J end by 6 bases, with 17 bases between. The CDR3 DNA reads as TGTGCCAGCAGCTTAAGGGGTCCTGGGGCTTTCAATGAGCAGTTCTTC. Protein sequence: CASSLRGPGAFNEQFF.

The chain joins TRBV4-1 to TRBJ2-7, with D maybe TRBD2 (5 bases). Per germline, CDR1 MGHRA and CDR2 YSYEKL. The ends were cut back, 2 bases at V and 2 bases at J, with 16 bases in the middle. CDR3 length: 16 residues. CDR3 amino acids: CASSQLLLARPYEQYF. CDR3 bases: TGCGCCAGCAGCCAACTCCTCCTAGCCAGGCCCTACGAGCAGTACTTC.

The rearrangement uses TRBV27 and TRBJ1-6; TRBD1 aligns across 8 bases. The CDR3 spans 15 residues. Germline assignment: CDR1 MNHEY and CDR2 SMNVEV (reference sequence). The V segment lost 4 bases and the J segment 3 bases; nucleotides outside the gene matches: 2. CDR3 in DNA: TGTGCCAGCAGTTCAGGACAGGGCTATAATTCACCCCTCCACTTT. The encoded protein is CASSSGQGYNSPLHF.

This chain connects TRBV7-2 to TRBJ1-3; D may be TRBD1 (6 bases). The CDR3 contains 16 residues. The germline CDR1 and CDR2 sequences are SGHTA and FQGNSA. Trimming left V 2 bases short and J 2 bases short, with 13 bases between. CDR3 coding DNA: TGTGCCAGCAGCTTATCGGACCAGGGGACTGGAAACACCATATATTTT. Protein sequence: CASSLSDQGTGNTIYF.

The DNA of the CDR3 is TGCGCCAGCAGCCAATACCGGACAGGCGTGGAGACCCAGTACTTC. It translates to CASSQYRTGVETQYF. The genes are TRBV4-3 and TRBJ2-5; 7 bases agree with TRBD1. Looked up from germline, CDR1 is LGHNA and CDR2 is YSLEER. V lost 2 bases to trimming and J lost 5 bases; unmatched junction nucleotides: 8. The CDR3 is 15 residues long.

V is TRBV5-1 and J is TRBJ2-7; 8 positions agree with TRBD1. The V gene end was trimmed by 3 bases and the J gene end by 1 base; junction bases not matched to a gene: 3. The CDR3 has 14 amino acids. Per the germline V gene, CDR1 is SGHRS and CDR2 is YFSETQ. The CDR3 region has the DNA TGCGCCAGCAGCTCTGGACAGGGATCCTACGAGCAGTACTTC. It translates to CASSSGQGSYEQYF.

J is TRBJ1-2 and V is TRBV25-1, with TRBD1 identical over 7 bases. Germline values: CDR1 MGHDK, CDR2 SYGVNS. V shed 4 bases, J shed 7 bases, and the junction held 9 bases outside the gene matches. CDR3 size: 14 residues. CDR3 nucleotide sequence: TGTGCCAGCAGTGTAGGGGGCGCATATGGTGGCTACACCTTC. This encodes CASSVGGAYGGYTF.

V and J are TRBV6-5 and TRBJ2-7, with TRBD1 as a possible D gene (6 bases). V lost 0 bases and J 6 bases, leaving 12 bases between the germline ends. CDR1 MNHEY and CDR2 SVGAGI come from the germline V gene. The CDR3 extends over 14 amino acids. Written as DNA, the CDR3 is TGTGCCAGCAGTTACTCCAGGGGCAGTTTCGAGCAGTACTTC. This sequence encodes CASSYSRGSFEQYF.

This clone was detected only a few times. The V and J genes are TRBV5-6 and TRBJ1-2; 10 positions match TRBD1. CDR1 is SGHDT and CDR2 is YYEEEE in the germline V gene. V dropped 4 bases and J dropped 0; count of bases not matched to a gene: 3. CDR3 length equals 15 residues. Here the CDR3 reads CASSVDRGPNYGYTF. CDR3 DNA sequence: TGTGCCAGCAGCGTAGACAGGGGGCCTAACTATGGCTACACCTTC.

V is TRBV29-1 and J is TRBJ2-1, with D possibly matching TRBD2 (6 bases). Per germline, CDR1 SQVTM and CDR2 ANQGSEA. The V end lost 1 base, the J end lost 4 bases, and 17 bases lay between the germline ends. The CDR3 has 16 amino acids. Here the CDR3 reads CSVEGGLRERYNEQFF. The CDR3 DNA reads TGCAGCGTTGAAGGGGGTTTACGGGAGCGTTACAATGAGCAGTTCTTC.

This chain joins TRBV6-4 and TRBJ2-1, with TRBD2 matching 7 bases. Germline V gene lookup returns CDR1 MRHNA and CDR2 SNTAGT. This CDR3 comprises 16 residues. V trimming: 7 bases; J trimming: 2 bases; junction bases outside the gene matches: 11. CDR3 bases: TGTGCCAGCAAGGCCCTAGCGGAGAACCCCTACAATGAGCAGTTCTTC. It translates to CASKALAENPYNEQFF.

A single count supports this clone. The chain carries TRBV25-1 and TRBJ2-1, with TRBD2 matching over 8 bases. This CDR3 comprises 15 residues. Germline CDR1 MGHDK, CDR2 SYGVNS. Germline trimming cut 4 bases from V and 7 bases from J; bases unmatched to any gene: 9. In DNA, the CDR3 is TGTGCCAGCAGTGGGACTAGCCCCTTAGGGAATGAGCAGTTCTTC. As protein: CASSGTSPLGNEQFF.

Only one count was recorded for this clone. This rearrangement joins TRBV7-9 to TRBJ2-1; 11 bases are a match to TRBD2. The CDR3 runs 19 residues. V was pared by 5 bases and J by 0 bases, with 12 bases of the junction left unmatched. Germline values: CDR1 SEHNR, CDR2 FQNEAQ (reference sequence). As DNA, the CDR3 is TGTGCCAGCAGCAACCGGGAACTAGCGGGAGCAAGCTCCTACAATGAGCAGTTCTTC. This sequence encodes CASSNRELAGASSYNEQFF.

The chain links TRBV6-5 to TRBJ2-7; 7 positions agree with TRBD2. This CDR3 is built from 16 residues. V lost 0 bases to trimming and J lost 2 bases; unmatched junction nucleotides: 7. CDR1 and CDR2 from the germline V gene are MNHEY and SVGAGI. CDR3 nucleotide sequence: TGTGCCAGCAGTTACTCCTCCGGGACTAACACCTACGAGCAGTACTTC. This sequence encodes CASSYSSGTNTYEQYF.

This chain links TRBV28 with TRBJ2-3; no firm D call. The V and J ends lost 8 bases and 1 base respectively, with 22 bases between them. The CDR3 is 17 residues long. Germline V gene sequence: CDR1 MDHEN, CDR2 SYDVKM. The CDR3 nucleotides read TGTGCCAGCCCCTCATATTTCGATCCGGCGGGCACAGATACGCAGTATTTT. It is translated as CASPSYFDPAGTDTQYF.

The J gene is TRBJ1-6, the V gene TRBV2; 9 nucleotides agree with TRBD1. From germline, CDR1 is SNHLY and CDR2 FYNNEI. CDR3 length equals 17 residues. Trimming took 2 bases from V and 3 from J; bases not matched to a gene: 5. CDR3 bases: TGTGCCAGCAGTGAAAGGGACAGGGTAGTCTATAATTCACCCCTCCACTTT. Translating it yields CASSERDRVVYNSPLHF.

The chain has TRBV6-6 and TRBJ2-2; TRBD2 agrees at 7 bases. The CDR3 sequence is 15 residues long. Trimming took 5 bases from V and 1 from J; bases not matched to a gene: 4. CDR1 and CDR2 from the germline V gene are MNHNY and SVGAGI (reference sequence). The CDR3 nucleotides read TGTGCCAGCAGTCTAGCGGAGAGGAACACCGGGGAGCTGTTTTTT. Amino acid sequence: CASSLAERNTGELFF.

The rearrangement links TRBV18 to TRBJ2-1; 9 bases map to TRBD1. CDR1 and CDR2 (germline): KGHSH, LQKENI. J lost 4 bases, V lost 3 bases, and 4 bases had no gene match. The CDR3 spans 15 residues. The CDR3: CASSPGQGMYNEQFF. CDR3 nucleotide sequence: TGTGCCAGCTCACCGGGACAGGGAATGTACAATGAGCAGTTCTTC.

The chain employs TRBV11-2 and TRBJ2-7, with 11 bases aligning to TRBD2. With V trimmed by 6 bases and J by 4 bases, 5 bases remained unmatched. The CDR3 is 14 amino acids. Germline assignment: CDR1 SGHAT and CDR2 FQNNGV. The DNA of the CDR3 is TGTGCCAGCAGGTCTAGCGGGAGGCCTTACGAGCAGTACTTC. Translation gives CASRSSGRPYEQYF.

This clone occurred once. CDR3 DNA: TGTGCCAGCAGTGCCGTCCTCAGCGGGAGAAGCACAGATACGCAGTATTTT. It translates to CASSAVLSGRSTDTQYF. V gene TRBV28 combines with J gene TRBJ2-3; TRBD2 aligns across 8 bases. Unmatched junction bases numbered 10, after V lost 5 bases and J lost 0 bases. CDR1 MDHEN and CDR2 SYDVKM come from the germline V gene. The CDR3 has 17 amino acids.

The chain recombines TRBV7-9 with TRBJ1-1, with 12 bases matching TRBD1. The germline gives CDR1 SEHNR, CDR2 FQNEAQ (reference sequence). Germline trimming cut 2 bases from V and 9 bases from J; bases unmatched to any gene: 1. This CDR3 has 13 amino acids. The CDR3 spells CASSLWDRGQAFF. The CDR3 nucleotides read TGTGCCAGCAGCTTATGGGACAGGGGGCAAGCTTTCTTT. Full variable domain (remainder filled in from reference TRBV7-9 and TRBJ1-1): DTGVSQNPRHKITKRGQNVTFRCDPISEHNRLYWYRQTLGQGPEFLTYFQNEAQLEKSRLLSDRFSAERPKGSFSTLEIQRTEQGDSAMYLCASSLWDRGQAFFGQGTRLTVV.

This chain connects TRBV28 to TRBJ1-2; D call uncertain. This CDR3 comprises 14 residues. CDR1 is MDHEN and CDR2 is SYDVKM in the germline V gene. V was trimmed by 3 bases and J by 8 bases, leaving 16 bases between them. The CDR3, as DNA: TGTGCCAGCAGTTTGAGGCAGACCTTCGGGGGCTACACCTTC. It specifies CASSLRQTFGGYTF.

J is TRBJ1-5 and V is TRBV19, with D possibly TRBD1 on 5 matching bases. This CDR3 is built from 11 residues. Trimming pared 7 bases from V and 11 bases from J, leaving 12 bases between. From germline, CDR1 is LNHDA and CDR2 SQIVND (reference sequence). The CDR3 reads CASNDKGSQHF. The DNA for the CDR3 is TGTGCCAGTAACGACAAGGGGTCCCAGCATTTT. The full variable domain, in which reference TRBV19 and TRBJ1-5 provide the parts outside the CDR3, is DGGITQSPKYLFRKEGQNVTLSCEQNLNHDAMYWYRQDPGQGLRLIYYSQIVNDFQKGDIAEGYSVSREKKESFPLTVTSAQKNPTAFYLCASNDKGSQHFGDGTRLSIL.

This rearrangement joins TRBV15 to TRBJ1-3; possible D gene TRBD1, 6 bases. Germline V gene sequence: CDR1 LNHNV, CDR2 YYDKDF (reference sequence). CDR3 size: 15 residues. V dropped 3 bases and J dropped 9 bases, with 18 bases sitting between them. CDR3 region: CATSRDRGGRATIYF. CDR3 coding DNA: TGTGCCACCAGCAGGGACCGGGGGGGCCGGGCCACCATATATTTT.